Listed below are T cell receptor beta chains from one sample, sequenced in a study of Graves' ophthalmopathy and Graves' hyperthyroidism. A single record per CDR3 protein comes from TCRdb applying MiXCR to the multiplex PCR reads. This sample yields a few hundred thousand distinct CDR3 sequences, of which under 45% are seen a single time; 3.5% to 5% belongs to the top ten. Sequenced material: peripheral blood or thyroid tissue (not recorded which). The receptor set was obtained from an adult man with Graves' hyperthyroidism. Both conserved end residues are part of each CDR3. Each record gives: J gene, V gene, CDR3 protein.

TRBJ2-7	TRBV20-1	CSASSQTLTYEQYF
TRBJ1-6	TRBV12-3/TRBV12-4	CASSTLGTASPLHF
TRBJ2-7	TRBV6-5	CASSKAGFSYEQYF
TRBJ2-5	TRBV10-3	CASRSAGKRGETQYF
TRBJ2-5	TRBV7-9	CASSSGQYQETQYF
TRBJ1-2	TRBV20-1	CSARASGGMGYTF
TRBJ1-1	TRBV30	CARWRGTEAFF
TRBJ1-4	TRBV7-9	CASSAPGATNEKLFF
TRBJ1-5	TRBV7-3	CANSLWDYSNQPQHF
TRBJ1-1	TRBV2	CASTWGVKQGRKGEAFF
TRBJ1-1	TRBV29-1	CSLGTGLDTEAFF
TRBJ1-2	TRBV29-1	CSVDTALYGYTF
TRBJ2-2	TRBV7-6	CASSPRGREVSPGELFF
TRBJ2-2	TRBV5-1	CASSFSKGHSPPGELFF
TRBJ2-2	TRBV7-6	CASSATSGRADEQFF
TRBJ2-7	TRBV7-8	CASSALDRGRTTYEQYF
TRBJ2-1	TRBV7-9	CASSPEPAGSSYNEQFF
TRBJ2-6	TRBV13	CASSLVNRRLFLGANVLTF
TRBJ1-6	TRBV29-1	CSVETGARSPLHF
TRBJ2-2	TRBV5-4	CASSSALEAIGELFF
TRBJ1-4	TRBV7-9	CASSPTMTGGEKLFF
.	TRBV6-5	CASNGGDNEQFF
TRBJ1-1	TRBV29-1	CSVARHGTEAFF
TRBJ2-7	TRBV7-9	CASSLRGRTGDYEQYF
TRBJ1-2	TRBV5-6	CASRWGQANYGYTF
TRBJ2-2	TRBV6-6	CASSYFGGTTGELFF
TRBJ1-3	TRBV6-5	CASSYGRGGNTIYF
TRBJ1-2	TRBV4-1	CASSRPGTFYGYTF
TRBJ2-3	TRBV10-2	CASSAFLGQGTDTQYF
TRBJ2-7	TRBV27	CASSSMDVHEQYF
TRBJ1-5	TRBV7-2	CASRSGGGIGAGDQPQHF
TRBJ1-2	TRBV5-1	CASSLGYGTNYGYTF
TRBJ2-2	TRBV20-1	CSAPRTGVTGELFF